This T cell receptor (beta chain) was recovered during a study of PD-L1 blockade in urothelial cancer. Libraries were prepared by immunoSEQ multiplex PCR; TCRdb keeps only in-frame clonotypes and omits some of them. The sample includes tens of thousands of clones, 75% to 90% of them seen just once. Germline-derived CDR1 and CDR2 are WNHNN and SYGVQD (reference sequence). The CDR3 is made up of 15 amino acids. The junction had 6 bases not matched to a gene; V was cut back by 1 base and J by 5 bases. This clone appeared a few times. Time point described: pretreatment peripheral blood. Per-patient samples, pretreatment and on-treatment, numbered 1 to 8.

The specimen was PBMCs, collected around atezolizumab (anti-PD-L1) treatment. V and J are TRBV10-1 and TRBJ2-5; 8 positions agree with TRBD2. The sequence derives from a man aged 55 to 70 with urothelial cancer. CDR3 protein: CASSEYAGGSETQYF. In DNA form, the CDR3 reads TGCGCCAGCAGTGAGTACGCGGGAGGAAGTGAGACCCAGTACTTC.